The next 12 T cell receptor beta chains were all read from a single sample in a study of cytomegalovirus exposure and HLA in healthy donors (dated by TCRdb to the late 2010s). Library preparation was by the immunoSEQ multiplex PCR assay. A mixture of 60 forward primers for TCR Vbeta segments and 13 reverse primers for TCR Jbeta segments was used in the multiplex PCR. TCRdb retrieved this table from immuneACCESS and kept in-frame rearrangements only. Not all clones are present; in checked studies, unresolved V genes account for under half, and no reason is known for the remainder. Counted in this sample were roughly 150,000 clones; roughly 80% of them appeared once. The biggest ten clones account for around 2.3% of the sample. Sequenced input: PBMCs. The receptors were sampled from a male donor in good health and CMV-seronegative.

The gene calls are TRBV2 and TRBJ1-4; the match to TRBD1 covers 7 bases. Losses at the gene ends were 8 bases for V and 0 bases for J; bases not matched to a gene: 9. The CDR3 contains 16 residues. Germline V gene data show CDR1 as SNHLY and CDR2 as FYNNEI. The CDR3, as DNA: TGTGCCAGCCGACGGGACAGTGCTGCAACTAATGAAAAACTGTTTTTT. Residues: CASRRDSAATNEKLFF.

The chain joins TRBV19 to TRBJ2-1, with a possible D match to TRBD2 (6 bases). Trimming pared 6 bases from V and 6 bases from J, leaving 18 bases between. CDR1 is LNHDA and CDR2 is SQIVND in the germline V gene (reference sequence). This CDR3 comprises 15 residues. In nucleotides, the CDR3 is TGTGCCAGTAGAACTACTAGCAGCACTGGCAATGAGCAGTTCTTC. Translated, it gives CASRTTSSTGNEQFF.

The rearrangement uses TRBV19 and TRBJ1-2; D might be TRBD1 (5 bases). The V end lost 6 bases, the J end lost 6 bases, and 20 bases lay between the germline ends. Germline assignment: CDR1 LNHDA and CDR2 SQIVND (reference sequence). The CDR3 is 15 residues long. This CDR3 reads CASRPDTRSPNGYTF. The CDR3 coding sequence is TGTGCCAGTAGACCGGACACTCGGAGTCCTAATGGCTACACCTTC.

This clone was counted a few times. The chain recombines TRBV18 with TRBJ1-1; D is unresolved. This CDR3 comprises 18 residues. CDR1 is KGHSH and CDR2 is LQKENI in the germline V gene. Between the trimmed V and J ends, which lost 2 bases and 0 bases, there was a span of 19 bases. CDR3 DNA: TGTGCCAGCTCACCAATGGAGGGCCCGCCGGTTATGAACACTGAAGCTTTCTTT. It translates to CASSPMEGPPVMNTEAFF.

The V call is TRBV30, the J call TRBJ1-5, with D tentatively TRBD1 (6 bases). The CDR3 length is 14 residues. Trimming left V 2 bases short and J 2 bases short, with 10 bases between. Germline CDR1 GTSNPN, CDR2 SVGIG (reference sequence). The chain's CDR3 is CAWSLGTRNQPQHF. In nucleotides, the CDR3 is TGTGCCTGGAGTTTGGGGACACGCAATCAGCCCCAGCATTTT. The entire variable domain, with the rest obtained from reference TRBV30 and TRBJ1-5, is as follows: SQTIHQWPATLVQPVGSPLSLECTVEGTSNPNLYWYRQAAGRGLQLLFYSVGIGQISSEVPQNLSASRPQDRQFILSSKKLLLSDSGFYLCAWSLGTRNQPQHFGDGTRLSIL.

The genes are TRBV7-9 and TRBJ1-2; 7 bases map to TRBD1. Germline values: CDR1 SEHNR, CDR2 FQNEAQ (reference sequence). The V segment lost 4 bases and the J segment 5 bases; nucleotides outside the gene matches: 10. The CDR3 extends over 15 amino acids. The CDR3 sequence is CASSYTGTDTYGYTF. CDR3 coding DNA: TGTGCCAGCAGCTACACCGGGACAGACACTTATGGCTACACCTTC.

The chain is built from TRBV10-1 and TRBJ1-1; a possible D gene is TRBD1 (6 bases). V was trimmed by 5 bases and J by 8 bases, leaving 12 bases between them. The CDR3 runs to 12 residues. Germline V gene data show CDR1 as WNHNN and CDR2 as SYGVQD (reference sequence). The CDR3 is CASSTGPSEAFF. In nucleotides, the CDR3 is TGCGCCAGCAGTACAGGGCCGTCGGAAGCTTTCTTT.

This clone was counted a single time. The rearrangement links TRBV27 to TRBJ2-3, with TRBD2 as a possible D gene (5 bases). The ends were cut back, 3 bases at V and 6 bases at J, with 13 bases in the middle. The CDR3 is made up of 14 amino acids. The germline gives CDR1 MNHEY, CDR2 SMNVEV (reference sequence). The DNA of the CDR3 is TGTGCCAGCAGTTTGGTAAGGAGGCCGGATACGCAGTATTTT. Encoded protein: CASSLVRRPDTQYF.

The CDR3, as DNA: TGCGCCAGCAGCTTGGATTGGCGGGTCTCCTACGAGCAGTACTTC. Its protein product is CASSLDWRVSYEQYF. V usage is TRBV5-1 and J usage is TRBJ2-7; D may be TRBD2 (5 bases). Trimming took off 0 bases at V and 0 bases at J, with 10 bases between the two ends. Germline V gives CDR1 SGHRS, CDR2 YFSETQ. This CDR3 region has 15 residues.

The chain employs TRBV11-2 and TRBJ2-3, with TRBD1 matching 7 bases. The V and J ends lost 6 bases and 4 bases, in that order; junction bases with no gene match: 7. The germline V gene encodes CDR1 SGHAT and CDR2 FQNNGV. This CDR3 contains 14 residues. The CDR3 DNA follows: TGTGCCAGCAGAGATAGGGGGCGGTCAGATACGCAGTATTTT. Amino acids: CASRDRGRSDTQYF.

The V gene is TRBV2, the J gene TRBJ2-7; TRBD1 might be the D (6 bases). Trimming pared 8 bases from V and 5 bases from J, leaving 19 bases between. Germline loops: CDR1 SNHLY, CDR2 FYNNEI. The CDR3 length is 14 residues. The CDR3 coding sequence is TGTGCCAGCGGTCGGGAACAGGGTAATAACGAGCAGTACTTC. Translation: CASGREQGNNEQYF.

The gene calls are TRBV5-1 and TRBJ1-6, with no clear D. The length of the CDR3 is 16 residues. Germline CDR1 is SGHRS and CDR2 is YFSETQ. The V end lost 0 bases, the J end lost 6 bases, and 13 bases lay between the germline ends. The chain's CDR3 is CASSLAASTPNSPLHF. CDR3 in DNA: TGCGCCAGCAGCTTGGCCGCGTCAACTCCTAATTCACCCCTCCACTTT.